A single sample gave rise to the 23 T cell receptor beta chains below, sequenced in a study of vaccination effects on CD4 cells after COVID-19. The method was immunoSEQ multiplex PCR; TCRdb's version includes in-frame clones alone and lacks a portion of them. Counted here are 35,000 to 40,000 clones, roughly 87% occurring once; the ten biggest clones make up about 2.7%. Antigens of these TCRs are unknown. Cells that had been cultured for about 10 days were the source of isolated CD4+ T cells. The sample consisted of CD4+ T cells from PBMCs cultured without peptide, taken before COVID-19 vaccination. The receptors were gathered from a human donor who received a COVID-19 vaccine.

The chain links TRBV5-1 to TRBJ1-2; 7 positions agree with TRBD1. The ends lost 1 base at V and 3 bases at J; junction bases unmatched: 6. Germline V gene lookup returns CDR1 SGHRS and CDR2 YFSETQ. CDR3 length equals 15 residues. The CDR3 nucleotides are TGCGCCAGCAGCTTGAGTCCAGGACAGGACTATGGCTACACCTTC. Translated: CASSLSPGQDYGYTF.

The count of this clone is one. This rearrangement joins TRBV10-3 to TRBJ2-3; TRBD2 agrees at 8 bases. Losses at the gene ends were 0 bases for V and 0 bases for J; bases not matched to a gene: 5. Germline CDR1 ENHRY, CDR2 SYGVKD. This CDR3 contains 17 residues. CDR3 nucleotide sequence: TGTGCCATCAGTGAGTCCACTAGCGGAGTTAGCACAGATACGCAGTATTTT. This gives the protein CAISESTSGVSTDTQYF.

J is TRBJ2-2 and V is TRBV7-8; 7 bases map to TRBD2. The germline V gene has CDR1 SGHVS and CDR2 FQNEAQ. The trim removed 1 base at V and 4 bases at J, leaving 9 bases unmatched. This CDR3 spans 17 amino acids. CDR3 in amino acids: CASSLVRRGLGTGELFF. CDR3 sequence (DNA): TGTGCCAGCAGCTTAGTACGGCGGGGGTTAGGCACCGGGGAGCTGTTTTTT.

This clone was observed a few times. CDR3 in amino acids: CASSPVRDRGNEAFF. Written as DNA, the CDR3 is TGCGCCAGCAGCCCGGTCCGGGACAGGGGGAATGAAGCTTTCTTT. The chain is built from TRBV5-1 and TRBJ1-1; 11 bases fit TRBD1. Germline CDR1 SGHRS, CDR2 YFSETQ. The CDR3 covers 15 residues. The J segment lost 7 bases and the V segment lost 4 bases, leaving 9 bases of the junction unmatched. The full variable domain, with the rest looked up from reference TRBV5-1 and TRBJ1-1, is KAGVTQTPRYLIKTRGQQVTLSCSPISGHRSVSWYQQTPGQGLQFLFEYFSETQRNKGNFPGRFSGRQFSNSRSEMNVSTLELGDSALYLCASSPVRDRGNEAFFGQGTRLTVV.

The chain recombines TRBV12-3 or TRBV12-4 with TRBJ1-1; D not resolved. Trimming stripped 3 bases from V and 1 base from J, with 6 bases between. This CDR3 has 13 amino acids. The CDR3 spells CASSFRGNTEAFF. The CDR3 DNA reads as TGTGCCAGCAGTTTTCGGGGGAACACTGAAGCTTTCTTT.

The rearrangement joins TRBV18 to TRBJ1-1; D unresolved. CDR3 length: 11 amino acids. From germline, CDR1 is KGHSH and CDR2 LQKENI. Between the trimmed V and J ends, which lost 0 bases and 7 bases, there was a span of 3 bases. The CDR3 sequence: CASSPPGEAFF. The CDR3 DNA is TGTGCCAGCTCACCACCCGGTGAAGCTTTCTTT.

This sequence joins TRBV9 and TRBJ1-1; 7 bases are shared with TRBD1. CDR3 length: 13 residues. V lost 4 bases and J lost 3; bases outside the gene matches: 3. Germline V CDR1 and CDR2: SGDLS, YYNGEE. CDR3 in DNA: TGTGCCAGCAGCATCCAGGGGGACACTGAAGCTTTCTTT. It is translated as CASSIQGDTEAFF. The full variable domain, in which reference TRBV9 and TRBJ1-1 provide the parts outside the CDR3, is DSGVTQTPKHLITATGQRVTLRCSPRSGDLSVYWYQQSLDQGLQFLIQYYNGEERAKGNILERFSAQQFPDLHSELNLSSLELGDSALYFCASSIQGDTEAFFGQGTRLTVV.

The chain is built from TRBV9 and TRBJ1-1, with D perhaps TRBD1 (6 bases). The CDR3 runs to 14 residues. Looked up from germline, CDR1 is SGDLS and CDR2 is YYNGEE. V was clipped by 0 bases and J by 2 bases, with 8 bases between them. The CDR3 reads CASSVEGGNTEAFF. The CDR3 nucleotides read TGTGCCAGCAGCGTAGAAGGGGGAAACACTGAAGCTTTCTTT.

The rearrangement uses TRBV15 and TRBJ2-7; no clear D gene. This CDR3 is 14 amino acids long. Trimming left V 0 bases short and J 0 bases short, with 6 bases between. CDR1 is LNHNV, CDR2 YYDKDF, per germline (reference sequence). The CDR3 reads CATSRETTSYEQYV. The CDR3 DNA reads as TGTGCCACCAGCAGAGAGACAACCTCCTACGAGCAGTACGTC.

As DNA, the CDR3 is TGTGCCAGCACCTTCCGCAGGCAGCAATCACCCCTCCACTTT. Residues: CASTFRRQQSPLHF. This chain connects TRBV3-1 (or the pseudogene TRBV3-2) to TRBJ1-6; D gene uncertain. CDR1 is LGHDT, CDR2 YNNKEL, per germline (reference sequence). V gave up 7 bases and J gave up 10 bases, with 17 bases separating them. CDR3 length: 14 amino acids.

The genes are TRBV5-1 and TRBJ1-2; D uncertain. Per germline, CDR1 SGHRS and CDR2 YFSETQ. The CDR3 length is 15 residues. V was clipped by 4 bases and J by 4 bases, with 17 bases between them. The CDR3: CASSPGLAGFYGYTF. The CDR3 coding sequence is TGCGCCAGCAGCCCAGGATTAGCGGGCTTCTATGGCTACACCTTC.

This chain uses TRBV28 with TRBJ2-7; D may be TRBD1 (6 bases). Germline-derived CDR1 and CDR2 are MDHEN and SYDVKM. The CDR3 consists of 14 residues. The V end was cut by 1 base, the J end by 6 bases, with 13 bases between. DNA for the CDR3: TGTGCCAGCAGTTTATCCAGGGGCGACTTCGAGCAGTACGTC. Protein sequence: CASSLSRGDFEQYV.

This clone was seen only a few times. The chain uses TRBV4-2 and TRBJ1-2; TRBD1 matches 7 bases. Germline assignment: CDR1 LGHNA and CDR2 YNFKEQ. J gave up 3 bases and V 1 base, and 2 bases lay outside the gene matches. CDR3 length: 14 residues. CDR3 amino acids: CASSQGRGHYGYTF. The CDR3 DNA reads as TGTGCCAGCAGCCAAGGTAGGGGGCACTATGGCTACACCTTC.

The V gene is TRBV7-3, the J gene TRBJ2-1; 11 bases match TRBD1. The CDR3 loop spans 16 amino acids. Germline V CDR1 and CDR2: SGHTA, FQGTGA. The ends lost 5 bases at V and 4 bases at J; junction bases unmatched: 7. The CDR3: CASSPRTGGRYNEQFF. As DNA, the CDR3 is TGTGCCAGCAGCCCCCGGACAGGGGGCAGGTACAATGAGCAGTTCTTC.

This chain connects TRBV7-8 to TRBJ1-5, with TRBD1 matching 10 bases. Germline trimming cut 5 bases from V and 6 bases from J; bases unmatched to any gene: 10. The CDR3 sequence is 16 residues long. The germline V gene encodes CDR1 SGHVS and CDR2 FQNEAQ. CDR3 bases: TGTGCCAGCAGCCTTATGCCGGGACAGGGGATTCAGCCCCAGCATTTT. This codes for CASSLMPGQGIQPQHF.

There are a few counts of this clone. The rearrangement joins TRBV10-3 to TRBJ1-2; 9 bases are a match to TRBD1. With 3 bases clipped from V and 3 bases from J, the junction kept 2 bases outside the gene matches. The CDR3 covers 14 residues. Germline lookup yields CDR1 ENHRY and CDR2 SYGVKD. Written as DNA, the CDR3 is TGTGCCATCAGTGAACAGGGGGCGGACTATGGCTACACCTTC. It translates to CAISEQGADYGYTF.

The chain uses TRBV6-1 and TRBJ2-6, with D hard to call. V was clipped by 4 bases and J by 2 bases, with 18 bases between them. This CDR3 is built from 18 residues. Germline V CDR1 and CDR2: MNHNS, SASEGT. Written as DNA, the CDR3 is TGTGCCAGCAGTGCAATTAGGTTGGAGTATCCTGGGGCCAACGTCCTGACTTTC. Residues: CASSAIRLEYPGANVLTF.

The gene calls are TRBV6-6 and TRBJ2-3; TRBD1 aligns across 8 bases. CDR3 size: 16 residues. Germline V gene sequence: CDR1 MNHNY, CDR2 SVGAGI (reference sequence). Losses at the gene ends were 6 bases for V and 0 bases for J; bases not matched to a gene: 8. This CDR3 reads CASSFGQGSSTDTQYF. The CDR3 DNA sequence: TGTGCCAGCAGCTTTGGACAGGGTAGTAGCACAGATACGCAGTATTTT.

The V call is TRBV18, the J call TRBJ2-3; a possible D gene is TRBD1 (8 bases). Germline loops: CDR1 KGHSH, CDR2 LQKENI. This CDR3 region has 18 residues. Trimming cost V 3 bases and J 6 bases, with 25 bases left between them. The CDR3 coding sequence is TGTGCCAGCTCACCGAAGGTGAGCGGGACAGGTTTTGTGGATACGCAGTATTTT. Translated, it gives CASSPKVSGTGFVDTQYF.

The DNA for the CDR3 is TGTGCCAGCAGCCGCGGTAGCGGGGAGGCCCAGTACTTC. Its protein product is CASSRGSGEAQYF. The V gene is TRBV7-9, the J gene TRBJ2-5; 8 bases fit TRBD2. The CDR3 extends over 13 amino acids. J gave up 9 bases and V 5 bases, and 8 bases lay outside the gene matches. Germline values: CDR1 SEHNR, CDR2 FQNEAQ (reference sequence).

CDR3 amino acids: CASSFAGSGNTIYF. CDR3 nucleotide sequence: TGTGCCAGCAGCTTCGCGGGGTCAGGAAACACCATATATTTT. This chain uses TRBV7-8 with TRBJ1-3; D call uncertain. The CDR3 consists of 14 residues. Germline CDR1 SGHVS, CDR2 FQNEAQ. The germline V and J ends were trimmed by 3 bases and 4 bases, with 10 bases remaining between them.

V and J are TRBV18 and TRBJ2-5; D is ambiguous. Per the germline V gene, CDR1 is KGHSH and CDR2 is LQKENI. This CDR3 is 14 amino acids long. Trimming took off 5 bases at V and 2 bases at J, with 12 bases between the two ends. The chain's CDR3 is CASSSGAGQETQYF. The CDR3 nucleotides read TGTGCCAGCTCATCTGGAGCAGGACAAGAGACCCAGTACTTC.

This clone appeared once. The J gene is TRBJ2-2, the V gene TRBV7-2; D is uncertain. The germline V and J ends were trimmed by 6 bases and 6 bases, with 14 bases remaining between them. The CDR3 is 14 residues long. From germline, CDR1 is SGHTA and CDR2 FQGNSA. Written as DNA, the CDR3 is TGTGCCAGCAGACTCACAGAAACGGCCGGGGAGCTGTTTTTT. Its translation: CASRLTETAGELFF.